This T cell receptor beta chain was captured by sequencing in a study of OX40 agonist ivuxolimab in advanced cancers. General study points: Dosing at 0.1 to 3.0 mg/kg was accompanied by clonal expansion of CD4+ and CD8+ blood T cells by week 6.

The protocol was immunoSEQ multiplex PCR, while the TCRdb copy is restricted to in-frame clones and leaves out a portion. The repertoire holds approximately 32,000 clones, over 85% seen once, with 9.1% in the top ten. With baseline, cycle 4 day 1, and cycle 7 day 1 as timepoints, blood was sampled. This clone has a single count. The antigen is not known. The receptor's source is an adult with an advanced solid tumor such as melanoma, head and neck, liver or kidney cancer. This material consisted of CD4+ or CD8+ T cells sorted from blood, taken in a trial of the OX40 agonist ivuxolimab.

Written as DNA, the CDR3 is TGTGCCAGCAAGAGGACTAGCGGTTCTGCCGGGGAGCTGTTTTTT. Translating gives CASKRTSGSAGELFF. This chain uses TRBV2 with TRBJ2-2, with TRBD2 matching over 10 bases. Germline V gene data show CDR1 as SNHLY and CDR2 as FYNNEI. After removal of 7 bases from V and 6 bases from J, the junction contained 8 bases not matched to a gene. This CDR3 has 15 amino acids.